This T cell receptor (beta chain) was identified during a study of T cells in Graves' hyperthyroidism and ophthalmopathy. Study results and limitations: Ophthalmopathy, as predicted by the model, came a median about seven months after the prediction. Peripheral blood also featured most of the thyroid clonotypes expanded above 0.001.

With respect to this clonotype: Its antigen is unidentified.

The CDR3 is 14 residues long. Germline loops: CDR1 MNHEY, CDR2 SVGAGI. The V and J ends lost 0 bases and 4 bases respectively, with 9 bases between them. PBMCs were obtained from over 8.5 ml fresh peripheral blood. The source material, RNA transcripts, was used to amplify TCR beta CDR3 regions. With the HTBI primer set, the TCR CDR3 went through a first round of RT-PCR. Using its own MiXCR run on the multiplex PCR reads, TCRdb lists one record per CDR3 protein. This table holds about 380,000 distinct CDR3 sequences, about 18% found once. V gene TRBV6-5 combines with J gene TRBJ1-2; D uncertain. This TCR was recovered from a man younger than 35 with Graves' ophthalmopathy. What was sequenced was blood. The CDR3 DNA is TGTGCCAGCAGTTACTCCCGGGTGGCCTATGGCTACACCTTC. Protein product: CASSYSRVAYGYTF.